Given below is one T cell receptor (beta chain) in context. The V gene's germline CDR1 is MNHNS and CDR2 SASEGT. Trimming stripped 8 bases from V and 2 bases from J, with 13 bases between. The CDR3 covers 14 residues. This sample was taken from a study of T cells in Graves' hyperthyroidism and ophthalmopathy. Amplification targeted TCR beta CDR3 regions from RNA transcripts. First-round RT-PCR targeting the TCR CDR3 was performed with the HTBI primer set. TCRdb reprocessed the multiplex PCR reads with MiXCR, giving one entry per CDR3 protein. Here the sample spans hundreds of thousands of distinct CDR3 sequences, approximately 15% being singletons.

The chain couples TRBV6-1 to TRBJ1-3; no clear D. This receptor was obtained from a woman aged 40-49 years with Graves' ophthalmopathy. Source material: blood. The CDR3 nucleotides are TGTGCCAGCGGGTATCGGGCAGCTGGAAACACCATATATTTT. It codes for CASGYRAAGNTIYF.